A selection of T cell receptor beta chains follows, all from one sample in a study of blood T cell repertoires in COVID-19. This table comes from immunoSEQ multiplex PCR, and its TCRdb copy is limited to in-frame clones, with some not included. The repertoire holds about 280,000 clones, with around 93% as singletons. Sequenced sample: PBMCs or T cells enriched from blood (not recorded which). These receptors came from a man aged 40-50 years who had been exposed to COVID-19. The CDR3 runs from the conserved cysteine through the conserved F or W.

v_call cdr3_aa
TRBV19 CASSIGLARETQYF
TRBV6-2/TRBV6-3 CASSYLAFTDTQYF
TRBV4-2 CASSQGGQSNGYTF
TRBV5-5 CASSLDRRGLSKDTQYF
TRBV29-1 CSVEDMNTEAFF
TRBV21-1 CASSKGGPGVGSPLHF
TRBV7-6 CASSTSPGNGNTIYF
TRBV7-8 CASSLALVEPQHF
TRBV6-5 CASSYDGRSYNSPLHF
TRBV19 CASSRSGQGYSTGELFF
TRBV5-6 CASSFYTGDGQPQHF
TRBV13 CASTPRVNTEAFF
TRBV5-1 CASSLEAGQYTEAFF
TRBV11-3 CASSLGGTSPGELFF
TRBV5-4 CASSSGGSGSTYNEQFF
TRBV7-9 CASSLSGTDTQYF
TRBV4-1 CASSQDSGGFEQYF
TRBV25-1 CASRNSGSANEKLFF
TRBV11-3 CASSLGGSYNEQFF
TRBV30 CAWTSGTGYQPQHF
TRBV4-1 CASSQGRLAGEGEQFF
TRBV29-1 CSVGTGGFEAFF
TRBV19 CASSPRDRGLRFTEAFF
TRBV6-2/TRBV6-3 CASSYTRDEQFF
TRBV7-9 CATPTTWGYTF
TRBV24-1 CATSEPGVPTGELFF
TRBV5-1 CASSLVQGSYNEQFF
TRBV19 CASTRGNTEAFF
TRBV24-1 CATSDPGTSGAGELFF
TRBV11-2 CASSLSRAGQETQYF
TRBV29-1 CSVEAGGFYGYTF
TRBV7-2 CASSLDMGGRTYEQYF
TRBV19 CASSWTGGVRTNEKLFF
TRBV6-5 CATTNNYYGYTF
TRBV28 CASSPLQGHTEAFF
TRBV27 CASSLLSHEKLFF
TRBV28 CASSLGGSFNEKLFF
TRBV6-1 CASSDLGTSVYNEQFF
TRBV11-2 CASSQSLEKLFF
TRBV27 CASRGPRTSGKRGYEQFF
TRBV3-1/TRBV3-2 CASSPLAGGRGNEQFF
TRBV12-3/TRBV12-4 CPRGVSGDHEQYF
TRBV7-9 CASGPNQETQYF
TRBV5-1 CASSPGTSGRWGTDTQYF
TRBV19 CASSISGEETQYF
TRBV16 CASSQTTSGSYEQYF
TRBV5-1 CASSLRGLAYDNEQFF
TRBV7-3 CASSSGTSGDEQYF
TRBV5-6 CASSRGARTQYF
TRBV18 CASSGGSPYEQYF
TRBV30 CAWSVGAGTNEQFF
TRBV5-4 CASSILGEDTDTQYF
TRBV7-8 CASSDRLGLAGTDTQYF
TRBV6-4 CASSTAGGSTDTQYF